The T cell receptor (beta chain) under discussion was sequenced for a study of identifying expanded T cells in peripheral blood. A word on this clone: Its antigen is not identified.

CDR1 is LNHDA, CDR2 SQIVND, per germline (reference sequence). The CDR3 is 15 amino acids. V lost 7 bases to trimming and J lost 5 bases, with 18 bases between them. Clones were read by immunoSEQ multiplex PCR, and TCRdb kept only the in-frame ones, dropping some. The data contain about 90,000 clones, 80% to 90% of them singletons. Broader study findings: Differentially abundant clones: about 1.2 between replicates, 16.4 at roughly 15 days, around 20 at four. Roughly 2-week clone count variance significantly increased as total template count grew.

The source material was blood. This chain uses TRBV19 with TRBJ2-1; D may match TRBD1 or TRBD2 (5 bases each). This TCR came from a person aged 18 to 75 in good health. The chain's CDR3 is CASTRPGRFNNEQFF. The CDR3 DNA reads as TGTGCCAGTACCAGGCCGGGACGGTTCAACAATGAGCAGTTCTTC.